This is a list of T cell receptor beta chains from one sample in a study of CD8+CD57+ T cells in acquired aplastic anemia. Via MiXCR, TCRdb re-called the reads, giving one row per CDR3 protein. The repertoire holds approximately 59,000 distinct CDR3 sequences, with around 50% as singletons. What was sequenced was sorted CD4+, CD8+, or CD8+CD57+ T cells (not recorded which) from PBMCs. The receptors derive from a human donor with aplastic anemia. Both conserved end residues are trimmed from each CDR3.

J gene: TRBJ1-2; V gene: TRBV9; CDR3 protein: ASSVGTGREGYT
J gene: TRBJ2-7; V gene: TRBV7-2; CDR3 protein: ASTVTSGSYEQY
J gene: TRBJ1-5; V gene: TRBV29-1; CDR3 protein: SVTDRLNQPQH
J gene: TRBJ2-1; V gene: TRBV19; CDR3 protein: ASSPRGTSEDEQF
J gene: TRBJ1-6; V gene: TRBV10-3; CDR3 protein: AISELGRGYSPLH
J gene: TRBJ1-1; V gene: TRBV20-1; CDR3 protein: SARDLTGAPTEAF
J gene: TRBJ2-7; V gene: TRBV10-3; CDR3 protein: AISESTVRSYSYEQY
J gene: TRBJ1-4; V gene: TRBV5-5; CDR3 protein: ASSPLGSAEKLF
J gene: TRBJ1-1; V gene: TRBV19; CDR3 protein: ASNTGTQSTEAF
J gene: TRBJ1-6; V gene: TRBV19; CDR3 protein: ASSIAGKSSPLH
J gene: TRBJ2-5; V gene: TRBV7-9; CDR3 protein: ASSPSGRNQETQY
J gene: TRBJ2-7; V gene: TRBV20-1; CDR3 protein: SASPGLAAYEQY
J gene: TRBJ2-7; V gene: TRBV6-1; CDR3 protein: ASSSTGYEQY
J gene: TRBJ2-3; V gene: TRBV20-1; CDR3 protein: SAEARTSSTDTQY
J gene: TRBJ2-1; V gene: TRBV12-1; CDR3 protein: ASSFVSGGPPEQF
J gene: TRBJ1-2; V gene: TRBV12-3/TRBV12-4; CDR3 protein: ASSFVVADYGYT
J gene: TRBJ1-2; V gene: TRBV19; CDR3 protein: ASNPPTGHYGYT
J gene: TRBJ2-1; V gene: TRBV9; CDR3 protein: ASSPRLAGQVNEQF
J gene: TRBJ1-1; V gene: TRBV20-1; CDR3 protein: SASTTGTWDLVNTEAF
J gene: TRBJ1-1; V gene: TRBV12-3/TRBV12-4; CDR3 protein: ASSGDRDTEAF
J gene: TRBJ1-1; V gene: TRBV15; CDR3 protein: ATSRDSAFGTEAF
J gene: TRBJ2-7; V gene: TRBV10-3; CDR3 protein: ASSESVTRSYEQY
J gene: TRBJ2-7; V gene: TRBV5-1; CDR3 protein: ASSLSKGAGKQY
J gene: TRBJ1-1; V gene: TRBV10-1; CDR3 protein: ASREQGADTEAF
J gene: TRBJ1-2; V gene: TRBV9; CDR3 protein: ASSVAGGRHGYT
J gene: TRBJ2-7; V gene: TRBV7-9; CDR3 protein: ASSPDPYEQY
J gene: TRBJ1-4; V gene: TRBV7-9; CDR3 protein: VTQGRFNEKLF
J gene: TRBJ1-5; V gene: TRBV7-2; CDR3 protein: ASSLRGGNQPQH
J gene: TRBJ2-1; V gene: TRBV27; CDR3 protein: AGTAGSSYNEQF
J gene: TRBJ1-2; V gene: TRBV10-1; CDR3 protein: ASSGGQGYGYT
J gene: TRBJ1-5; V gene: TRBV7-8; CDR3 protein: ASSPGQWQPQH
J gene: TRBJ2-3; V gene: TRBV9; CDR3 protein: ASSVEDSTTDTQY
J gene: TRBJ1-2; V gene: TRBV19; CDR3 protein: ASTHVGYYGYT